This passage covers 26 T cell receptor beta chains from one sample sequenced in a study of CD8 T cells in ankylosing spondylitis. One entry per CDR3 protein results from TCRdb running MiXCR on the 5' RACE reads. The sample contains 350,000 to 550,000 distinct CDR3 sequences, 26% of which appear only once. These receptors have no identified antigens. Overall study findings and caveats: In ankylosing spondylitis blood, a motif of eight highly homologous TCR beta variants appeared characteristic.

The sequenced material came from blood, either unsorted or a sorted T cell fraction (not recorded which). The receptors come from a male donor with ankylosing spondylitis.

The V gene is TRBV30, the J gene TRBJ1-1; no clear D gene. The CDR3 sequence is 15 residues long. The germline V gene has CDR1 GTSNPN and CDR2 SVGIG (reference sequence). Trimming pared 0 bases from V and 0 bases from J, leaving 11 bases between. The CDR3 coding sequence is TGTGCCTGGAGTGTCCCGACAAGAATGAACACTGAAGCTTTCTTT. Residues: CAWSVPTRMNTEAFF.

The J gene is TRBJ2-7, the V gene TRBV11-2, with D perhaps matching TRBD2 (7 bases). The CDR3 runs to 15 residues. Per germline, CDR1 SGHAT and CDR2 FQNNGV. V was pared by 3 bases and J by 4 bases, with 16 bases between. CDR3 protein: CASSFTASGQYEQYF. CDR3 coding DNA: TGTGCCAGCAGCTTTACCGCTAGCGGACAGTACGAGCAGTACTTC.

The chain couples TRBV24-1 to TRBJ2-1; a possible D gene is TRBD2 (6 bases). Germline CDR1 is KGHDR and CDR2 is SFDVKD. The CDR3 contains 16 residues. Trimming removed 3 bases from V and 3 bases from J, with 14 bases in between. CDR3: CATSDPGTGLYNEQFF. The CDR3 DNA reads TGTGCCACCAGTGATCCCGGGACGGGACTCTACAATGAGCAGTTCTTC.

This clonotype was found a few times. The J gene is TRBJ2-3, the V gene TRBV11-2; 10 bases agree with TRBD1. J was trimmed by 6 bases and V by 5 bases; bases with no gene match: 14. Germline CDR1 and CDR2: SGHAT and FQNNGV. The CDR3 consists of 17 residues. The CDR3: CASSPKGQGSAGDTQYF. CDR3 DNA sequence: TGTGCCAGCAGCCCAAAGGGACAGGGGTCAGCGGGGGATACGCAGTATTTT.

This clonotype came up a few times. The rearrangement links TRBV5-1 to TRBJ2-1, with 8 positions matching TRBD2. The CDR3 has 15 amino acids. The germline V gene encodes CDR1 SGHRS and CDR2 YFSETQ. V shed 0 bases, J shed 5 bases, and the junction held 4 bases outside the gene matches. In DNA form, the CDR3 reads TGCGCCAGCAGCTTGGCTACTAGCGGAAACAATGAGCAGTTCTTC. This sequence encodes CASSLATSGNNEQFF.

The chain recombines TRBV6-5 with TRBJ2-1, with a tentative D call TRBD1 (5 bases). The CDR3 totals 14 residues. Germline V gene data show CDR1 as MNHEY and CDR2 as SVGAGI. The V and J ends lost 5 bases and 6 bases respectively, with 14 bases between them. The CDR3, as DNA: TGTGCCAGCAGTCTACGGGTAGGGGCCAATGAGCAGTTCTTC. This gives the protein CASSLRVGANEQFF.

The chain has TRBV5-6 and TRBJ2-1; maybe TRBD1 (6 bases). The germline CDR1 and CDR2 sequences are SGHDT and YYEEEE. The CDR3 totals 15 residues. Trimming left V 2 bases short and J 2 bases short, with 11 bases between. CDR3 in amino acids: CASSLGTFTYNEQFF. The CDR3 DNA follows: TGTGCCAGCAGCTTAGGGACATTCACCTACAATGAGCAGTTCTTC.

The chain uses TRBV18 and TRBJ1-2, with 7 positions matching TRBD1. CDR3 size: 15 residues. The germline gives CDR1 KGHSH, CDR2 LQKENI. The J segment lost 3 bases and the V segment lost 6 bases, leaving 10 bases of the junction unmatched. In nucleotides, the CDR3 is TGTGCCAGCTCCTCACTTGGCGACAGGGACTATGGCTACACCTTC. It yields the protein CASSSLGDRDYGYTF.

This chain links TRBV18 with TRBJ2-1; 10 nucleotides agree with TRBD2. J was trimmed by 1 base and V by 5 bases; bases with no gene match: 8. Germline V gene lookup returns CDR1 KGHSH and CDR2 LQKENI. The CDR3 runs 17 residues. CDR3 coding DNA: TGTGCCAGCTCAAAGCTAGCGGGAGTACTGTCCTACAATGAGCAGTTCTTC. It is translated as CASSKLAGVLSYNEQFF.

V and J are TRBV7-6 and TRBJ1-5; 8 bases are shared with TRBD1. Germline values: CDR1 SGHVS, CDR2 FNYEAQ. The V segment lost 4 bases and the J segment 1 base; nucleotides outside the gene matches: 12. The CDR3 spans 18 residues. As DNA, the CDR3 is TGTGCCAGCAGCTCGAATACAGGGGGGACTAGGAGCAATCAGCCCCAGCATTTT. Amino acids: CASSSNTGGTRSNQPQHF.

The V call is TRBV11-2, the J call TRBJ1-5, with 9 bases that match TRBD1. The CDR3 runs to 15 residues. Trimming removed 5 bases from V and 6 bases from J; junction bases left unmatched: 8. The germline CDR1 and CDR2 sequences are SGHAT and FQNNGV. The CDR3 here is CASSQGTGLLQPQHF. The CDR3 region has the DNA TGTGCCAGCAGCCAAGGGACAGGGTTACTTCAGCCCCAGCATTTT.

In this sample, this clonotype turned up a few times. This rearrangement joins TRBV7-2 to TRBJ2-7; 13 nucleotides line up with TRBD2. CDR1 and CDR2 (germline): SGHTA, FQGNSA. The CDR3 covers 17 residues. J was trimmed by 2 bases and V by 3 bases; bases with no gene match: 7. The CDR3 sequence is CASSFGTSGAFTYEQYF. DNA for the CDR3: TGTGCCAGCAGCTTCGGGACTAGCGGGGCTTTTACCTACGAGCAGTACTTC.

The V and J genes are TRBV27 and TRBJ2-1; D not resolved. Trimming shortened V by 7 bases and J by 4 bases, and 26 bases separated the two germline ends. The CDR3 length is 18 residues. Germline loops: CDR1 MNHEY, CDR2 SMNVEV (reference sequence). CDR3 sequence reads: CASTHARTRGRGYNEQFF. CDR3 DNA: TGTGCCAGCACCCACGCGCGGACCCGAGGAAGAGGATACAATGAGCAGTTCTTC.

This sequence joins TRBV20-1 and TRBJ1-5, with D hard to call. Per germline, CDR1 DFQATT and CDR2 SNEGSKA (reference sequence). The CDR3 runs 12 residues. Trimming took 5 bases from V and 4 from J, leaving 9 bases between them. The CDR3 sequence is CSAASGNQPQHF. CDR3 in DNA: TGCAGTGCTGCCTCGGGTAATCAGCCCCAGCATTTT.

The CDR3 DNA sequence: TGCAGTGCTAGAGATGGGGGGCGAGGATCCTATAATTCACCCCTCCACTTT. Translating it yields CSARDGGRGSYNSPLHF. The J gene is TRBJ1-6, the V gene TRBV20-1; a weak D match, TRBD1 (6 bases). Looked up from germline, CDR1 is DFQATT and CDR2 is SNEGSKA (reference sequence). The ends were cut back, 0 bases at V and 1 base at J, with 13 bases in the middle. The length of the CDR3 is 17 residues.

This clonotype was observed a handful of times. V and J are TRBV5-1 and TRBJ1-3; D gene ambiguous. CDR3 length equals 14 residues. V was pared by 4 bases and J by 0 bases, with 8 bases between. Germline lookup yields CDR1 SGHRS and CDR2 YFSETQ. The CDR3 loop reads CASSTAGSGNTIYF. Here the CDR3 DNA reads TGCGCCAGCAGCACCGCCGGCTCTGGAAACACCATATATTTT.

The rearrangement joins TRBV24-1 to TRBJ2-1; 14 nucleotides match TRBD2. The germline V gene has CDR1 KGHDR and CDR2 SFDVKD. Unmatched junction bases numbered 10, after V lost 2 bases and J lost 8 bases. The CDR3 is made up of 18 amino acids. The CDR3 sequence is CATSDSRTSGRYPHEQFF. The CDR3 region has the DNA TGTGCCACCAGTGATTCTCGGACTAGCGGGAGGTACCCCCATGAGCAGTTCTTC.

This clonotype was observed a handful of times. The chain carries TRBV7-2 and TRBJ1-4, with a tentative D call TRBD1 (5 bases). The CDR3 extends over 12 amino acids. Germline CDR1 reads SGHTA; CDR2 reads FQGNSA. Trimming took off 6 bases at V and 10 bases at J, with 12 bases between the two ends. CDR3 nucleotide sequence: TGTGCCAGCAGATCGGGGCAGGGAAAACTGTTTTTT. It translates to CASRSGQGKLFF. Looking up the rest from reference TRBV7-2 and TRBJ1-4 gives the full variable domain: GAGVSQSPSNKVTEKGKDVELRCDPISGHTALYWYRQSLGQGLEFLIYFQGNSAPDKSGLPSDRFSAERTGGSVSTLTIQRTQQEDSAVYLCASRSGQGKLFFGSGTQLSVL.

This clonotype came up a few times. The CDR3 DNA reads TGTGCCACCAGTGATTTATCCCCGGACAGCTACAATGAGCAGTTCTTC. It codes for CATSDLSPDSYNEQFF. The chain employs TRBV24-1 and TRBJ2-1; the D gene is possibly TRBD1 (6 bases). Germline V gives CDR1 KGHDR, CDR2 SFDVKD. Trimming stripped 1 base from V and 3 bases from J, with 12 bases between. CDR3 length: 16 residues.

The genes are TRBV24-1 and TRBJ2-1, with a possible D match to TRBD1 (5 bases). The CDR3 is 10 amino acids. Germline V gene data show CDR1 as KGHDR and CDR2 as SFDVKD. V was trimmed by 7 bases and J by 8 bases, leaving 5 bases between them. This chain's CDR3 is CATRGHEQFF. The CDR3 DNA is TGTGCCACCAGGGGGCATGAGCAGTTCTTC.

CDR3 region: CASSLPGPSEDGTF. The CDR3 DNA is TGTGCCAGCAGCCTTCCGGGACCGTCTGAGGACGGCACCTTC. The rearrangement uses TRBV7-9 and TRBJ1-2, with a weak D call TRBD1 (5 bases). V lost 5 bases, J lost 13 bases, and 23 bases lay in between. CDR3 length: 14 residues. Germline loops: CDR1 SEHNR, CDR2 FQNEAQ (reference sequence).

This clonotype was detected ten times or more. The rearrangement joins TRBV5-1 to TRBJ2-1; D is uncertain. V dropped 0 bases and J dropped 5 bases, with 6 bases sitting between them. Germline V gene lookup returns CDR1 SGHRS and CDR2 YFSETQ. The CDR3 has 13 amino acids. The CDR3 DNA follows: TGCGCCAGCAGCTTGGGGCAGGACAATGAGCAGTTCTTC. Residues: CASSLGQDNEQFF.

The J gene is TRBJ2-1, the V gene TRBV5-5; 7 bases map to TRBD1. Germline assignment: CDR1 SGHKS and CDR2 YYEKEE (reference sequence). The V gene end was trimmed by 2 bases and the J gene end by 4 bases; junction bases not matched to a gene: 6. The CDR3 runs 15 residues. CDR3 protein: CASSFNRDSYNEQFF. The CDR3 nucleotides are TGTGCCAGCAGCTTCAACCGGGACAGTTACAATGAGCAGTTCTTC.

This clonotype was observed many times. The chain employs TRBV12-3 or TRBV12-4 and TRBJ1-1, with 8 positions matching TRBD1. This CDR3 has 12 amino acids. The V and J ends lost 4 bases and 5 bases, in that order; junction bases with no gene match: 0. CDR3 nucleotides: TGTGCCAGCAGTTGGACAGGGACTGAAGCTTTCTTT. Its protein is CASSWTGTEAFF.

The rearrangement links TRBV5-1 to TRBJ1-1; TRBD1 aligns across 9 bases. In germline, CDR1 is SGHRS, CDR2 YFSETQ. Trimming at V came to 4 bases and at J to 4 bases, leaving 14 bases not matched to a gene. The CDR3 length is 17 residues. CDR3 protein: CASSKEGQGVGGTEAFF. In DNA form, the CDR3 reads TGCGCCAGCAGCAAGGAGGGACAGGGAGTTGGAGGCACTGAAGCTTTCTTT.

This clonotype came up a few times. The genes are TRBV12-3 or TRBV12-4 and TRBJ2-1, with 8 positions matching TRBD2. This CDR3 is 19 amino acids long. V was pared by 6 bases and J by 0 bases, with 16 bases of the junction left unmatched. CDR3 residues: CASSPSGSPSWSSYNEQFF. Written as DNA, the CDR3 is TGTGCCAGCAGCCCCAGCGGGAGTCCCTCCTGGAGCTCCTACAATGAGCAGTTCTTC.